Following are 3 T cell receptor beta chains from one sample sequenced in a study of TIL therapy for anti-PD-1-resistant metastatic lung cancer. The libraries were made with immunoSEQ v3. Some clones are missing from TCRdb's copy, which holds only in-frame ones; the method was immunoSEQ multiplex PCR. The sample includes 45,000 to 50,000 clones, around 64% of them seen just once. Time point noted: pre-treatment sample, taken before nivolumab and TIL therapy. Most excised metastases sampled were pleural nodules or supraclavicular lymph nodes. Specimen: tumor tissue, collected at baseline. The source of these receptors is a person aged 25-85 years with non-small cell lung cancer.

The CDR3 loop reads CASSLLGRGAQETQYF. CDR3 nucleotides: TGTGCCAGCAGCCTCCTTGGGCGCGGGGCTCAAGAGACCCAGTACTTC. The J gene is TRBJ2-5, the V gene TRBV5-6; D is perhaps TRBD2 (6 bases). Trimming pared 4 bases from V and 2 bases from J, leaving 18 bases between. CDR3 length equals 16 residues. Germline V lookup: CDR1 SGHDT, CDR2 YYEEEE.

The rearrangement uses TRBV4-2 and TRBJ2-5; D unclear. V dropped 1 base and J dropped 5 bases, with 11 bases sitting between them. CDR3 length: 14 amino acids. Germline V gene sequence: CDR1 LGHNA, CDR2 YNFKEQ. This chain's CDR3 is CASSQAAIGETQYF. In DNA, the CDR3 is TGTGCCAGCAGCCAAGCGGCTATTGGTGAGACCCAGTACTTC.

The genes are TRBV19 and TRBJ1-5; D might be TRBD1 (6 bases). Trimming stripped 6 bases from V and 5 bases from J, with 20 bases between. Per germline, CDR1 LNHDA and CDR2 SQIVND (reference sequence). This CDR3 has 16 residues. CDR3 nucleotide sequence: TGTGCCAGTAGGGCATTGGGAGGGGGAAGCGATCAGCCCCAGCATTTT. Protein: CASRALGGGSDQPQHF.